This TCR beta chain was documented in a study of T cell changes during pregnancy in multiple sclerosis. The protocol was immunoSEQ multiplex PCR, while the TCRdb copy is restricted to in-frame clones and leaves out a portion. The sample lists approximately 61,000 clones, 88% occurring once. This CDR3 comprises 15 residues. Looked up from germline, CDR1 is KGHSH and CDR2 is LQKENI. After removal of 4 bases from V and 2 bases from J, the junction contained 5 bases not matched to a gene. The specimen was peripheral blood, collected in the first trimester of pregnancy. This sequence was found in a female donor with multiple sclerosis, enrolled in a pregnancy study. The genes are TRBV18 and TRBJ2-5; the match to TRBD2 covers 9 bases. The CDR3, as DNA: TGTGCCAGCTCACGAACGACTAGCGGACAAGAGACCCAGTACTTC. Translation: CASSRTTSGQETQYF. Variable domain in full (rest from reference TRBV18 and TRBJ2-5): NAGVMQNPRHLVRRRGQEARLRCSPMKGHSHVYWYRQLPEEGLKFMVYLQKENIIDESGMPKERFSAEFPKEGPSILRIQQVVRGDSAAYFCASSRTTSGQETQYFGPGTRLLVL.